The rows below give T cell receptor beta chains drawn from one sample of a study of T cells expressing NK-cell markers. TCRdb processed the 5' RACE reads again and assigns one entry to each CDR3 protein, with no DNA. In all, the sample yields approximately 170,000 distinct CDR3 sequences. The sequencing sample was made of blood T cells: a sorted CD56 or NKG2C T cell subset, CD4+ or CD8+ T cells, or bulk PBMC T cells (not recorded which). The receptors originated from a man aged 18-75 years in good health. The CDR3 runs from the conserved cysteine through the conserved F or W. Fields, in order: CDR3 protein, V gene, J gene.

CASSFGLAGPDTQYF	TRBV7-9	TRBJ2-3
CASSELWGGSYTDTQYF	TRBV6-1	TRBJ2-3
CATGTVSVRGYTF	TRBV10-3	TRBJ1-2
CASSQVTAGATYNEQFF	TRBV4-2	TRBJ2-1
CASGLVSGVSDEQFF	TRBV12-5	TRBJ2-1
CASSHLVYGTSGDNEQFF	TRBV3-1	TRBJ2-1
CSASGTGGSNQPQHF	TRBV20-1	TRBJ1-5
CASSLGRDEDGYTF	TRBV5-1	TRBJ1-2
CASSNGLYDTQYF	TRBV19	TRBJ2-3
CASKGDWVWQPQHF	TRBV19	TRBJ1-5
CASGQFAYEQYF	TRBV12-3/TRBV12-4	TRBJ2-7
CASTLGEGAPGYTF	TRBV12-3/TRBV12-4	TRBJ1-2
CASSPHDRDRRNYGYTF	TRBV5-5	TRBJ1-2
CSAITGSLNYGYTF	TRBV20-1	TRBJ1-2
CASSTKGSGEQFF	TRBV7-2	TRBJ2-1
CASSLTIGPAGELFF	TRBV7-3	TRBJ2-2
CASRGTREQYF	TRBV14	TRBJ2-7
CASSNDARQPGDYGYTF	TRBV7-9	TRBJ1-2
CASSEFMGGPYNEQFF	TRBV2	TRBJ2-1
CASSVGSRVGQPQHF	TRBV9	TRBJ1-5
CASSYPASSLRAGETQYF	TRBV6-5	TRBJ2-5
CASSKVETSRETQHF	TRBV21-1	TRBJ1-5
CASSLEPGNYGYTF	TRBV7-6	TRBJ1-2
CSTDGPGPGETQYF	TRBV29-1	TRBJ2-5
CASSLVQGYQPQHF	TRBV5-5	TRBJ1-5
CASSPDRTSGANVLTF	TRBV5-6	TRBJ2-6
CASTPRLGRGEETQYF	TRBV12-3/TRBV12-4	TRBJ2-5
CASSPSYSGGPPYEQYF	TRBV7-6	TRBJ2-7
CATSRDRTENTEAFF	TRBV15	TRBJ1-1
CASSLQVGYGYTF	TRBV6-6	TRBJ1-2